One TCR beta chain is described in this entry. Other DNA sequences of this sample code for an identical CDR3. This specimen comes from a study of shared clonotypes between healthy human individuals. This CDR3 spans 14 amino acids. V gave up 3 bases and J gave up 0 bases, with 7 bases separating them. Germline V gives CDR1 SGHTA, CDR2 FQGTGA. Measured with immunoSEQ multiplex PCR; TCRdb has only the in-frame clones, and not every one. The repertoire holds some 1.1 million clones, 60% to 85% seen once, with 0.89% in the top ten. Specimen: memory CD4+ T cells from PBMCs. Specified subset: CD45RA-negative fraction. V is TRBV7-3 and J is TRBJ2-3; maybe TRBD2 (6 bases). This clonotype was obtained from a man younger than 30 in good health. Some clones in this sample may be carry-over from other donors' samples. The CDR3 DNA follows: TGTGCCAGCAGCTTGGCGGGAAGCACAGATACGCAGTATTTT. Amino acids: CASSLAGSTDTQYF.